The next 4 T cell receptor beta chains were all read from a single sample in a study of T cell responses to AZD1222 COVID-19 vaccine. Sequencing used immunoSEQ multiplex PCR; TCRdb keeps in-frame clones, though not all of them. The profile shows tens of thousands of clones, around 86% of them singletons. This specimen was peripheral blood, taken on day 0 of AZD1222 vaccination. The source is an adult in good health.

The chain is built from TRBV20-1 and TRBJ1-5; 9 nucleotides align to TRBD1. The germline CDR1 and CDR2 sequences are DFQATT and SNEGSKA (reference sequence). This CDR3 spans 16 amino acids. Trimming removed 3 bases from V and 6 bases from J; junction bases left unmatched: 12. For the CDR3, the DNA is TGCAGTGCTAGTGAAGCCCGACAGGGGGGGAGTCAGCCCCAGCATTTT. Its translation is CSASEARQGGSQPQHF.

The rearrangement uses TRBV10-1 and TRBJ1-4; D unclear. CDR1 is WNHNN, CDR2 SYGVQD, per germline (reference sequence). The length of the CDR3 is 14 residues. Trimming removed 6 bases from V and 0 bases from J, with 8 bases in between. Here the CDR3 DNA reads TGCGCCAGCAGCAAACCTGCAACTAATGAAAAACTGTTTTTT. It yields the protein CASSKPATNEKLFF.

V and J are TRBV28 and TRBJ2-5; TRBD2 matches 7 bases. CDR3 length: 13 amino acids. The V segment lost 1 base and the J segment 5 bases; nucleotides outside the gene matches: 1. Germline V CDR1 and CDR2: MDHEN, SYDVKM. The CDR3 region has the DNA TGTGCCAGCAGTTTATCGCGGGGGGAGACCCAGTACTTC. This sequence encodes CASSLSRGETQYF. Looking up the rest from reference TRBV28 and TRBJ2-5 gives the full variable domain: DVKVTQSSRYLVKRTGEKVFLECVQDMDHENMFWYRQDPGLGLRLIYFSYDVKMKEKGDIPEGYSVSREKKERFSLILESASTNQTSMYLCASSLSRGETQYFGPGTRLLVL.

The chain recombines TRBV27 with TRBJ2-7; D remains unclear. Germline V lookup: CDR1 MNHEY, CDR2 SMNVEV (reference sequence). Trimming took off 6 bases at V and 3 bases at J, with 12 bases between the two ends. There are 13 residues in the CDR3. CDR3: CASRRTTDYEQYF. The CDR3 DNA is TGTGCCAGCAGAAGGACGACCGACTACGAGCAGTACTTC.